A selection of T cell receptor beta chains follows, all from one sample in a study of cytomegalovirus exposure and HLA in healthy donors. Generated by immunoSEQ multiplex PCR, the TCRdb table keeps only in-frame clones and is missing some. The top ten hold roughly 1% of the sample, which has over 250,000 clones, about 86% seen once. The sequenced material came from PBMCs. Receptors were obtained from a woman aged 18 to 35 in good health and CMV-seronegative. Both conserved end residues are part of each CDR3. D genes are given only for firm matches. The size of a clone is reported for some rows only, either as once, few or many, or as a class for expanded clones.

-,once,TRBV29-1,TRBJ2-5,CSVDLGGGETQYF,TGCAGCGTTGATCTGGGGGGTGGAGAGACCCAGTACTTC
-,-,TRBV6-1,TRBJ2-6,CASSETWANVLTF,TGTGCCAGCAGTGAGACTTGGGCCAACGTCCTGACTTTC
TRBD1,-,TRBV10-3,TRBJ1-1,CASGQEPNTEAFF,TGTGCCAGTGGACAGGAACCGAACACTGAAGCTTTCTTT
TRBD1,few,TRBV9,TRBJ1-5,CASSVGDREAQPQHF,TGTGCCAGCAGCGTAGGCGACAGGGAGGCTCAGCCCCAGCATTTT
-,-,TRBV27,TRBJ2-7,CASSQTGTSYEQYF,TGTGCCAGCAGTCAGACAGGAACCTCCTACGAGCAGTACTTC
-,few,TRBV6-1,TRBJ2-5,CASSSRGGEPETQYF,TGTGCCAGCAGCAGTCGCGGCGGGGAACCAGAGACCCAGTACTTC
-,-,TRBV5-6,TRBJ1-1,CASSLLGRATEAFF,TGTGCCAGCAGCTTGTTGGGCAGGGCGACTGAAGCTTTCTTT
TRBD1,-,TRBV15,TRBJ1-2,CATRSGQGFYGYTF,TGTGCCACCAGGTCCGGACAGGGTTTCTATGGCTACACCTTC
-,once,TRBV30,TRBJ1-2,CAWRPASGYGYTF,TGTGCCTGGAGGCCCGCCTCGGGCTATGGCTACACCTTC
-,-,TRBV7-9,TRBJ2-1,CASSLNEVGSYNEQFF,TGTGCCAGCAGCTTGAATGAGGTAGGCTCCTACAATGAGCAGTTCTTC
-,-,TRBV6-4,TRBJ2-1,CASRDKRQENNEQFF,TGTGCCAGCAGGGACAAGCGACAGGAGAACAATGAGCAGTTCTTC
-,few,TRBV6-1,TRBJ2-5,CASSEVSGSGQETQYF,TGTGCCAGCAGTGAAGTGTCGGGTAGCGGCCAAGAGACCCAGTACTTC
TRBD1,-,TRBV7-2,TRBJ1-6,CASSYTGVSPLHF,TGTGCCAGCAGCTACACAGGGGTCTCACCCCTCCACTTT
-,-,TRBV6-5,TRBJ1-3,CASSYRWANSGNTIYF,TGTGCCAGCAGTTACCGGTGGGCTAACTCTGGAAACACCATATATTTT
-,-,TRBV11-2,TRBJ1-1,CASSFAGDTEAFF,TGTGCCAGCAGCTTTGCAGGGGACACTGAAGCTTTCTTT
TRBD2,-,TRBV2,TRBJ2-7,CASKVGGGYEQYF,TGTGCCAGCAAAGTTGGGGGGGGCTACGAGCAGTACTTC
TRBD2,-,TRBV27,TRBJ2-7,CASSPREVGEQYF,TGTGCCAGCAGTCCCCGGGAGGTGGGGGAGCAGTACTTC
TRBD1,-,TRBV11-2,TRBJ1-2,CASSFTGGNYGYTF,TGTGCCAGCAGCTTTACAGGGGGCAACTATGGCTACACCTTC